The 26 T cell receptor beta chains reported below all come from one sample, sequenced in a study of cytomegalovirus exposure and HLA in healthy donors. Use of 60 Vbeta and 13 Jbeta primers characterized the PCR. This table comes from immunoSEQ multiplex PCR, and its TCRdb copy is limited to in-frame clones, with some not included. The sample records 98,000 or so clones, over 65% being singletons. Sequencing was performed on PBMCs. These receptors originate from a woman aged 40 to 49 in good health and CMV-seronegative.

The rearrangement uses TRBV28 and TRBJ1-1; TRBD1 is a possible D gene (5 bases). Germline CDR1 MDHEN, CDR2 SYDVKM. This CDR3 comprises 14 residues. V was cut by 4 bases and J by 1 base, with 10 bases left in between. In DNA, the CDR3 is TGTGCCAGCAGTTATTTGCAGGGGAACACTGAAGCTTTCTTT. Its protein product is CASSYLQGNTEAFF.

This clone was observed a handful of times. The rearrangement uses TRBV5-1 and TRBJ1-2; weak D call: TRBD1 (6 bases). With 3 bases removed from V and 0 bases from J, the gap between germline ends came to 21 bases. Germline V gene lookup returns CDR1 SGHRS and CDR2 YFSETQ. This CDR3 contains 18 residues. The CDR3 region is CASSSNAYLDSANYGYTF. DNA for the CDR3: TGCGCCAGCAGCTCGAACGCGTACCTGGACAGTGCTAACTATGGCTACACCTTC.

V usage is TRBV27 and J usage is TRBJ1-2; 9 bases line up with TRBD1. J was trimmed by 4 bases and V by 5 bases; bases with no gene match: 5. CDR1 is MNHEY and CDR2 is SMNVEV in the germline V gene (reference sequence). This CDR3 is 14 amino acids long. CDR3: CASSLGQGGYGYTF. In DNA form, the CDR3 reads TGTGCCAGCAGTCTGGGACAGGGAGGCTATGGCTACACCTTC.

This chain links TRBV11-2 with TRBJ2-5; the match to TRBD1 covers 7 bases. The end of the DNA is better explained by TRBJ2-7, so the J call may be wrong. This CDR3 contains 15 residues. The germline V gene has CDR1 SGHAT and CDR2 FQNNGV. For the CDR3, the DNA is TGTGCCAGCAGACCACTCGGACAGGCCCCCTACGAGCAGTACTTC. Its translation is CASRPLGQAPYEQYF.

CDR3 DNA: TGTGCCAGCAGCGAGGGGGACAGCCCCTACGAGCAGTACTTC. Its protein product is CASSEGDSPYEQYF. This chain links TRBV9 with TRBJ2-7; TRBD1 matches 7 bases. Germline-derived CDR1 and CDR2 are SGDLS and YYNGEE. The CDR3 loop spans 14 amino acids. V lost 3 bases and J lost 2; bases outside the gene matches: 5.

The genes are TRBV18 and TRBJ1-2, with 7 bases aligning to TRBD1. Germline trimming cut 5 bases from V and 8 bases from J; bases unmatched to any gene: 14. Germline V gives CDR1 KGHSH, CDR2 LQKENI. This CDR3 has 15 amino acids. CDR3 sequence: CASSAGGGPIRGYTF. CDR3 DNA sequence: TGTGCCAGCTCAGCGGGAGGGGGCCCTATTCGGGGCTACACCTTC.

The V gene is TRBV28, the J gene TRBJ2-1; tentative D call: TRBD1 (6 bases). CDR1 is MDHEN, CDR2 SYDVKM, per germline. Trimming removed 2 bases from V and 15 bases from J, with 14 bases in between. The CDR3 sequence is 12 residues long. CDR3 coding DNA: TGTGCCAGCAGTTTACTACAGGGATCGCCGTTCTTC. Translating gives CASSLLQGSPFF. The variable domain in full, completed from reference TRBV28 and TRBJ2-1, reads DVKVTQSSRYLVKRTGEKVFLECVQDMDHENMFWYRQDPGLGLRLIYFSYDVKMKEKGDIPEGYSVSREKKERFSLILESASTNQTSMYLCASSLLQGSPFFGPGTRLTVL.

The J gene is TRBJ2-7, the V gene TRBV18, with a tentative D call TRBD2 (6 bases). CDR1 is KGHSH, CDR2 LQKENI, per germline. V was cut by 0 bases and J by 3 bases, with 15 bases left in between. The CDR3 has 16 residues. The CDR3 nucleotides read TGTGCCAGCTCACCACCCACAGCGGGTTATGGCTACGAGCAGTACTTC. Translating it yields CASSPPTAGYGYEQYF.

The chain is built from TRBV28 and TRBJ1-5, with D possibly being TRBD1 (5 bases). CDR1 and CDR2 from the germline V gene are MDHEN and SYDVKM. The CDR3 runs 12 residues. V lost 4 bases and J lost 5, with 6 bases in between. The CDR3 protein is CASSSRDQPQHF. As DNA, the CDR3 is TGTGCCAGCAGTTCCAGGGATCAGCCCCAGCATTTT. Full variable domain (missing parts from reference TRBV28 and TRBJ1-5): DVKVTQSSRYLVKRTGEKVFLECVQDMDHENMFWYRQDPGLGLRLIYFSYDVKMKEKGDIPEGYSVSREKKERFSLILESASTNQTSMYLCASSSRDQPQHFGDGTRLSIL.

The rearrangement joins TRBV19 to TRBJ1-4; no clear D gene. The germline gives CDR1 LNHDA, CDR2 SQIVND (reference sequence). The CDR3 runs to 15 residues. V lost 5 bases and J lost 0, with 10 bases in between. The CDR3 sequence is CASSSDGATNEKLFF. In nucleotides, the CDR3 is TGTGCCAGTAGTTCCGACGGGGCAACTAATGAAAAACTGTTTTTT.

This chain joins TRBV5-6 and TRBJ2-1; TRBD1 agrees at 10 bases. This CDR3 spans 15 amino acids. In germline, CDR1 is SGHDT, CDR2 YYEEEE. J gave up 8 bases and V 4 bases, and 9 bases lay outside the gene matches. As DNA, the CDR3 is TGTGCCAGCAGCGGGTGGGGGACAGGGGATCATGAGCAGTTCTTC. It encodes CASSGWGTGDHEQFF.

The V call is TRBV5-1, the J call TRBJ2-5, with TRBD1 as a possible D gene (7 bases). V lost 4 bases to trimming and J lost 3 bases, with 25 bases between them. From germline, CDR1 is SGHRS and CDR2 YFSETQ. This CDR3 is 18 amino acids long. DNA of the CDR3: TGCGCCAGCAGCGAGGGTGTTAGAGGCGCGGGACAGAAAGAGACCCAGTACTTC. This codes for CASSEGVRGAGQKETQYF.

This chain links TRBV29-1 with TRBJ2-4, with a weak D call TRBD2 (6 bases). The V end lost 4 bases, the J end lost 1 base, and 14 bases lay between the germline ends. Germline V gene lookup returns CDR1 SQVTM and CDR2 ANQGSEA. The CDR3 runs to 15 residues. In nucleotides, the CDR3 is TGCAGCGTTGGGAGGGCCCCTGGGGCCAAAAACATTCAGTACTTC. Protein: CSVGRAPGAKNIQYF. Together with reference TRBV29-1 and TRBJ2-4, the CDR3 gives the full variable domain: SAVISQKPSRDICQRGTSLTIQCQVDSQVTMMFWYRQQPGQSLTLIATANQGSEATYESGFVIDKFPISRPNLTFSTLTVSNMSPEDSSIYLCSVGRAPGAKNIQYFGAGTRLSVL.

This chain uses TRBV7-2 with TRBJ2-5, with D possibly being TRBD2 (6 bases). This CDR3 comprises 15 residues. The V end lost 2 bases, the J end lost 2 bases, and 12 bases lay between the germline ends. The germline V gene has CDR1 SGHTA and CDR2 FQGNSA. CDR3 nucleotides: TGTGCCAGCAGCTTATTCGCAGGGACTCAAGAGACCCAGTACTTC. As protein: CASSLFAGTQETQYF. Supplemented by reference TRBV7-2 and TRBJ2-5, the full variable domain reads GAGVSQSPSNKVTEKGKDVELRCDPISGHTALYWYRQSLGQGLEFLIYFQGNSAPDKSGLPSDRFSAERTGGSVSTLTIQRTQQEDSAVYLCASSLFAGTQETQYFGPGTRLLVL.

The chain couples TRBV28 to TRBJ2-7; TRBD2 agrees at 8 bases. After removal of 8 bases from V and 4 bases from J, the junction contained 13 bases not matched to a gene. Germline CDR1 is MDHEN and CDR2 is SYDVKM. The CDR3 totals 15 residues. The chain's CDR3 is CASAAWAGGAYEQYF. The CDR3 bases are TGTGCCAGCGCCGCCTGGGCGGGGGGCGCTTACGAGCAGTACTTC. The full variable domain, its missing parts supplied by reference TRBV28 and TRBJ2-7, is DVKVTQSSRYLVKRTGEKVFLECVQDMDHENMFWYRQDPGLGLRLIYFSYDVKMKEKGDIPEGYSVSREKKERFSLILESASTNQTSMYLCASAAWAGGAYEQYFGPGTRLTVT.

This chain connects TRBV2 to TRBJ1-2; TRBD1 might be the D (5 bases). This CDR3 is 13 amino acids long. Germline CDR1 and CDR2: SNHLY and FYNNEI. V shed 8 bases and J shed 8 bases, with 18 bases lying between them. CDR3 sequence reads: CASPIGGMMGYTF. The CDR3 DNA sequence: TGTGCCAGCCCGATCGGGGGGATGATGGGCTACACCTTC. Together with reference TRBV2 and TRBJ1-2, the CDR3 gives the full variable domain: EPEVTQTPSHQVTQMGQEVILRCVPISNHLYFYWYRQILGQKVEFLVSFYNNEISEKSEIFDDQFSVERPDGSNFTLKIRSTKLEDSAMYFCASPIGGMMGYTFGSGTRLTVV.

This clone occurred a few times. This rearrangement joins TRBV2 to TRBJ2-2; 9 nucleotides line up with TRBD2. V shed 11 bases, J shed 4 bases, and the junction held 8 bases outside the gene matches. Germline V lookup: CDR1 SNHLY, CDR2 FYNNEI. This CDR3 region has 14 residues. The CDR3 bases are TGTGCCGGTTCTAGCGGGACCACCACCGGGGAGCTGTTTTTT. It codes for CAGSSGTTTGELFF.

The chain uses TRBV5-1 and TRBJ2-3; D possibly corresponds to TRBD1 (8 bases). The V end was cut by 5 bases, the J end by 3 bases, with 19 bases between. The CDR3 contains 16 residues. The germline gives CDR1 SGHRS, CDR2 YFSETQ. The CDR3 protein is CASRKITGGVTDTQYF. The CDR3 DNA reads TGCGCCAGCAGAAAGATCACAGGGGGGGTTACAGATACGCAGTATTTT.

This clone has just one count. J is TRBJ1-3 and V is TRBV13; tentative D call: TRBD1 (5 bases). V was shortened by 5 bases and J by 4 bases, with 15 bases between the two germline ends. In germline, CDR1 is PRHDT, CDR2 FYEKMQ (reference sequence). The length of the CDR3 is 15 residues. The CDR3 here is CASSAPQGWGNTIYF. The CDR3 DNA reads as TGTGCCAGCAGCGCCCCCCAGGGTTGGGGAAACACCATATATTTT.

The V and J genes are TRBV19 and TRBJ1-2, with 7 bases identical to TRBD1. Per germline, CDR1 LNHDA and CDR2 SQIVND (reference sequence). The CDR3 runs 13 residues. The junction had 13 bases not matched to a gene; V was cut back by 6 bases and J by 12 bases. CDR3 loop: CASSPGTALEDTF. CDR3 DNA sequence: TGTGCCAGTAGCCCCGGGACAGCGCTTGAGGACACCTTC.

This chain connects TRBV28 to TRBJ2-1; D is perhaps TRBD1 (5 bases). This CDR3 has 15 residues. V lost 2 bases, J lost 5 bases, and 13 bases lay in between. Germline loops: CDR1 MDHEN, CDR2 SYDVKM. The CDR3 sequence: CASSLISGYNNEQFF. The CDR3 DNA follows: TGTGCCAGCAGTTTAATCTCAGGGTATAACAATGAGCAGTTCTTC.

The V and J genes are TRBV6-5 and TRBJ2-1; D possibly corresponds to TRBD2 (7 bases). The CDR3 is 13 amino acids. Germline V CDR1 and CDR2: MNHEY, SVGAGI. V gave up 5 bases and J gave up 6 bases, with 11 bases separating them. CDR3 nucleotide sequence: TGTGCCAGCAGTCGGGGAGGGGGCAATGAGCAGTTCTTC. Its protein product is CASSRGGGNEQFF.

V usage is TRBV6-6 and J usage is TRBJ2-1, with 7 bases matching TRBD1. Trimming at V came to 6 bases and at J to 4 bases, leaving 3 bases not matched to a gene. The CDR3 sequence is 13 residues long. Per germline, CDR1 MNHNY and CDR2 SVGAGI (reference sequence). As DNA, the CDR3 is TGTGCCAGCAGCGGACAGGCTTACAATGAGCAGTTCTTC. Amino acids: CASSGQAYNEQFF.

J is TRBJ1-5 and V is TRBV19; the D gene is possibly TRBD1 (5 bases). V lost 9 bases and J lost 2, with 11 bases in between. Looked up from germline, CDR1 is LNHDA and CDR2 is SQIVND (reference sequence). The CDR3 covers 13 residues. The CDR3 loop reads CASWGGGNQPQHF. The CDR3 DNA sequence: TGTGCCAGCTGGGGGGGAGGCAATCAGCCCCAGCATTTT.

This clone was picked up a small number of times. This chain uses TRBV7-9 with TRBJ2-1, with TRBD2 identical over 7 bases. V lost 6 bases, J lost 7 bases, and 15 bases stayed unmatched. Germline V CDR1 and CDR2: SEHNR, FQNEAQ (reference sequence). This CDR3 is 16 amino acids long. The DNA for the CDR3 is TGTGCCAGCAGTCATGGTGCGGGACTACTTCGGAATGAGCAGTTCTTC. It specifies CASSHGAGLLRNEQFF. The variable domain in full, completed from reference TRBV7-9 and TRBJ2-1, reads DTGVSQNPRHKITKRGQNVTFRCDPISEHNRLYWYRQTLGQGPEFLTYFQNEAQLEKSRLLSDRFSAERPKGSFSTLEIQRTEQGDSAMYLCASSHGAGLLRNEQFFGPGTRLTVL.

The V call is TRBV5-1, the J call TRBJ2-1; 7 nucleotides line up with TRBD1. The germline V gene encodes CDR1 SGHRS and CDR2 YFSETQ. This CDR3 has 12 residues. J gave up 8 bases and V 5 bases, and 4 bases lay outside the gene matches. The CDR3 loop reads CASSPDRDEQFF. CDR3 nucleotide sequence: TGCGCCAGCAGTCCCGACAGGGATGAGCAGTTCTTC. Based on the CDR3 plus reference TRBV5-1 and TRBJ2-1, the full variable domain is KAGVTQTPRYLIKTRGQQVTLSCSPISGHRSVSWYQQTPGQGLQFLFEYFSETQRNKGNFPGRFSGRQFSNSRSEMNVSTLELGDSALYLCASSPDRDEQFFGPGTRLTVL.